Below are 32 T cell receptor beta chains sequenced from a single sample in a study of blood T cell repertoires in COVID-19. Method: immunoSEQ multiplex PCR; TCRdb's copy keeps in-frame clones and lacks some. The sample comprises more than 200,000 clones, around 82% of which are singletons, and around 4% rests with the top ten. Sequencing was performed on PBMCs or T cells enriched from blood (not recorded which). Receptor source: a man aged 30 to 39 with acute COVID-19.

This clone was picked up a small number of times. The chain uses TRBV10-3 and TRBJ1-1; no clear D. The CDR3 has 12 amino acids. Germline V lookup: CDR1 ENHRY, CDR2 SYGVKD. The V gene lost 0 bases and the J gene lost 8 bases, with 7 bases spanning the gap. This chain's CDR3 is CAISESAGEAFF. CDR3 DNA sequence: TGTGCCATCAGTGAGTCGGCGGGCGAAGCTTTCTTT.

For the CDR3, the DNA is TGCAGTGCTAGTCGGCGGGGGGGCTACGAGCAGTACTTC. Translated, it gives CSASRRGGYEQYF. The chain joins TRBV20-1 to TRBJ2-7, with 9 bases identical to TRBD2. This CDR3 comprises 13 residues. Unmatched junction bases numbered 3, after V lost 3 bases and J lost 3 bases. Germline-derived CDR1 and CDR2 are DFQATT and SNEGSKA (reference sequence).

The chain employs TRBV7-3 and TRBJ2-2; 9 bases align to TRBD1. CDR3 size: 16 residues. CDR1 SGHTA and CDR2 FQGTGA come from the germline V gene. With V trimmed by 1 base and J by 3 bases, 3 bases remained unmatched. CDR3 coding DNA: TGTGCCAGCAGCTTAATACGGACAGGGGACACCGGGGAGCTGTTTTTT. It is translated as CASSLIRTGDTGELFF. Together with reference TRBV7-3 and TRBJ2-2, the CDR3 gives the full variable domain: GAGVSQTPSNKVTEKGKYVELRCDPISGHTALYWYRQSLGQGPEFLIYFQGTGAADDSGLPNDRFFAVRPEGSVSTLKIQRTERGDSAVYLCASSLIRTGDTGELFFGEGSRLTVL.

V usage is TRBV4-2 and J usage is TRBJ1-1; tentative D call: TRBD1 (5 bases). Trimming took 0 bases from V and 6 from J, leaving 8 bases between them. This CDR3 is built from 13 residues. Germline V CDR1 and CDR2: LGHNA, YNFKEQ. CDR3 nucleotide sequence: TGTGCCAGCAGCCAAGACCCGGGGGCTGAAGCTTTCTTT. It yields the protein CASSQDPGAEAFF.

The sample holds one count of this clone. The chain links TRBV19 to TRBJ2-1, with 7 bases aligning to TRBD1. J gave up 8 bases and V 4 bases, and 8 bases lay outside the gene matches. CDR3 length: 14 residues. The germline CDR1 and CDR2 sequences are LNHDA and SQIVND (reference sequence). The CDR3 nucleotides read TGTGCCAGTAGTACACACAGGGGAAGGGATGAGCAGTTCTTC. This codes for CASSTHRGRDEQFF.

V is TRBV6-5 and J is TRBJ1-1; 12 nucleotides align to TRBD1. With 11 bases clipped from V and 7 bases from J, the junction kept 8 bases outside the gene matches. CDR1 and CDR2 (germline): MNHEY, SVGAGI. The CDR3 is made up of 13 amino acids. The CDR3, as DNA: TGTGCCGAGGGGACAGGGGGCGTTAATGAAGCTTTCTTT. Protein sequence: CAEGTGGVNEAFF.

The V and J genes are TRBV27 and TRBJ1-1, with a weak D call TRBD1 (6 bases). CDR1 MNHEY and CDR2 SMNVEV come from the germline V gene (reference sequence). The CDR3 is 14 residues long. V lost 2 bases to trimming and J lost 4 bases, with 11 bases between them. The CDR3, as DNA: TGTGCCAGCAGTTTAGGACAGAGCACCACTGAAGCTTTCTTT. Its protein is CASSLGQSTTEAFF.

V and J are TRBV27 and TRBJ2-5; 8 nucleotides match TRBD1. Trimming cost V 6 bases and J 2 bases; bases outside gene matches: 8. The CDR3 spans 15 residues. The germline CDR1 and CDR2 sequences are MNHEY and SMNVEV (reference sequence). The CDR3 loop reads CASRRPGQVQETQYF. The CDR3 coding sequence is TGTGCCAGCAGACGTCCGGGACAGGTTCAAGAGACCCAGTACTTC.

This clone was detected only once. The chain has TRBV3-1 (or the pseudogene TRBV3-2) and TRBJ2-7; 9 bases line up with TRBD1. V lost 1 base to trimming and J lost 5 bases; unmatched junction nucleotides: 9. The germline CDR1 and CDR2 sequences are LGHDT and YNNKEL (reference sequence). This CDR3 is built from 16 residues. CDR3 DNA sequence: TGTGCCAGCAGCCAAGGGGACAGGGTAGGTATCGACGAGCAGTACTTC. Protein sequence: CASSQGDRVGIDEQYF.

This chain uses TRBV5-6 with TRBJ2-6; TRBD2 is a possible D gene (5 bases). CDR1 and CDR2 (germline): SGHDT, YYEEEE. The V end lost 3 bases, the J end lost 4 bases, and 23 bases lay between the germline ends. This CDR3 has 19 residues. In DNA, the CDR3 is TGTGCCAGCAGCTGCCTATACACGGACTGTTCTGAAGGGGCCAACGTCCTGACTTTC. Protein product: CASSCLYTDCSEGANVLTF.

The chain has TRBV27 and TRBJ2-7; perhaps TRBD2 as D (6 bases). The CDR3 has 14 amino acids. V lost 5 bases, J lost 6 bases, and 17 bases lay in between. Germline V CDR1 and CDR2: MNHEY, SMNVEV (reference sequence). CDR3 nucleotides: TGTGCCAGCAGTGAGACCTGGGGGACTGCCGAGCAGTACTTC. It translates to CASSETWGTAEQYF.

This clone occurred a few times. V usage is TRBV9 and J usage is TRBJ1-2, with TRBD1 identical over 11 bases. V was pared by 6 bases and J by 4 bases, with 2 bases of the junction left unmatched. The V gene's germline CDR1 is SGDLS and CDR2 YYNGEE. This CDR3 is 13 amino acids long. The CDR3 DNA follows: TGTGCCAGCACCGGGACAGGGGGCTATGGCTACACCTTC. This sequence encodes CASTGTGGYGYTF.

The chain carries TRBV19 and TRBJ1-4; 8 nucleotides match TRBD1. CDR1 and CDR2 from the germline V gene are LNHDA and SQIVND (reference sequence). V dropped 0 bases and J dropped 8; count of bases not matched to a gene: 8. CDR3 length equals 16 residues. The CDR3 coding sequence is TGTGCCAGTAGTATAGACCGGACAGGGTTTGGCGAAAAACTGTTTTTT. This gives the protein CASSIDRTGFGEKLFF.

V and J are TRBV19 and TRBJ1-2; a weak D match, TRBD1 (6 bases). Germline CDR1 reads LNHDA; CDR2 reads SQIVND (reference sequence). V was clipped by 10 bases and J by 8 bases, with 23 bases between them. The CDR3 is 14 amino acids. The CDR3 region has the DNA TGTGCCACTATCTCCCCAGGGGTAAGAGGAGGCTACACCTTC. This encodes CATISPGVRGGYTF.

V gene TRBV5-1 combines with J gene TRBJ2-3; a possible D gene is TRBD2 (5 bases). This CDR3 spans 13 amino acids. V was cut by 5 bases and J by 6 bases, with 13 bases left in between. CDR1 and CDR2 (germline): SGHRS, YFSETQ. CDR3 in DNA: TGCGCCAGCAGGGACTCGTCTTTCGATACGCAGTATTTT. Amino acids: CASRDSSFDTQYF.

V usage is TRBV10-3 and J usage is TRBJ2-1, with D unclear. V was clipped by 6 bases and J by 4 bases, with 10 bases between them. There are 13 residues in the CDR3. CDR1 and CDR2 from the germline V gene are ENHRY and SYGVKD. In DNA form, the CDR3 reads TGTGCCATCAGCGCGTCGGAGTACAATGAGCAGTTCTTC. Its protein product is CAISASEYNEQFF.

The V and J genes are TRBV18 and TRBJ2-5, with D tentatively TRBD1 (5 bases). The V end was cut by 4 bases, the J end by 1 base, with 13 bases between. The CDR3 is made up of 15 amino acids. From germline, CDR1 is KGHSH and CDR2 LQKENI. CDR3 bases: TGTGCCAGCTCACTGGAAGGGGTTCGCCAAGAGACCCAGTACTTC. Translation: CASSLEGVRQETQYF.

The chain has TRBV2 and TRBJ2-7; the D is unclear. Germline V gene lookup returns CDR1 SNHLY and CDR2 FYNNEI. V lost 5 bases and J 2 bases, leaving 7 bases between the germline ends. This CDR3 contains 12 residues. The CDR3 spells CASSTVTYEQYF. The CDR3 DNA follows: TGTGCCAGCAGTACTGTTACCTACGAGCAGTACTTC.

The CDR3 DNA reads TGTGCCAGCAGCGAGGGGTCTTCTTATACGCAGTATTTT. This sequence encodes CASSEGSSYTQYF. V gene TRBV9 combines with J gene TRBJ2-3; a possible D gene is TRBD1 (5 bases). Germline V CDR1 and CDR2: SGDLS, YYNGEE. The V and J ends lost 3 bases and 7 bases respectively, with 12 bases between them. The CDR3 is 13 residues long.

The chain couples TRBV9 to TRBJ1-2; the D gene is possibly TRBD1 (5 bases). The CDR3 extends over 15 amino acids. V was trimmed by 5 bases and J by 6 bases, leaving 20 bases between them. From germline, CDR1 is SGDLS and CDR2 YYNGEE. This CDR3 is CASSPRFGRGHGYTF. The CDR3 nucleotides read TGTGCCAGCAGTCCAAGATTCGGGAGGGGCCATGGCTACACCTTC.

The chain employs TRBV9 and TRBJ2-1; no reliable D call. The V and J ends lost 3 bases and 7 bases respectively, with 5 bases between them. The CDR3 consists of 11 residues. The germline V gene encodes CDR1 SGDLS and CDR2 YYNGEE. The CDR3 loop reads CASSAVNEQFF. DNA of the CDR3: TGTGCCAGCAGCGCAGTGAATGAGCAGTTCTTC.

The chain has TRBV7-3 and TRBJ2-7; no clear D gene. Trimming took 2 bases from V and 0 from J, leaving 8 bases between them. The CDR3 runs 14 residues. Germline loops: CDR1 SGHTA, CDR2 FQGTGA. CDR3 region: CASSLGPGSYEQYF. The CDR3 DNA sequence: TGTGCCAGCAGCTTAGGCCCAGGCTCCTACGAGCAGTACTTC. The full variable domain, completed using reference TRBV7-3 and TRBJ2-7, is GAGVSQTPSNKVTEKGKYVELRCDPISGHTALYWYRQSLGQGPEFLIYFQGTGAADDSGLPNDRFFAVRPEGSVSTLKIQRTERGDSAVYLCASSLGPGSYEQYFGPGTRLTVT.

The rearrangement links TRBV4-1 to TRBJ1-1, with D perhaps TRBD1 (5 bases). This CDR3 comprises 18 residues. Trimming stripped 0 bases from V and 0 bases from J, with 17 bases between. Germline CDR1 MGHRA, CDR2 YSYEKL. The CDR3 loop reads CASSQDGVQGPVNTEAFF. CDR3 in DNA: TGCGCCAGCAGCCAAGATGGGGTGCAGGGCCCAGTGAACACTGAAGCTTTCTTT.

The V call is TRBV4-1, the J call TRBJ2-3, with TRBD2 identical over 8 bases. This CDR3 is built from 15 residues. Germline V lookup: CDR1 MGHRA, CDR2 YSYEKL. Trimming removed 1 base from V and 5 bases from J; junction bases left unmatched: 5. The CDR3 sequence: CASSQVSGAGDTQYF. CDR3 nucleotide sequence: TGCGCCAGCAGCCAAGTTAGCGGGGCGGGAGATACGCAGTATTTT.

This chain uses TRBV6-5 with TRBJ2-3; a weak D match, TRBD1 (6 bases). V shed 5 bases and J shed 3 bases, with 12 bases lying between them. Germline CDR1 and CDR2: MNHEY and SVGAGI. The CDR3 is made up of 14 amino acids. This CDR3 is CASSRDRSTDTQYF. The DNA for the CDR3 is TGTGCCAGCAGTAGAGACAGGAGTACAGATACGCAGTATTTT.

This clone was counted only a few times. The gene calls are TRBV5-6 and TRBJ1-5, with no clear D. CDR3 length: 14 residues. The V gene lost 0 bases and the J gene lost 5 bases, with 9 bases spanning the gap. From germline, CDR1 is SGHDT and CDR2 YYEEEE. The CDR3 coding sequence is TGTGCCAGCAGCTTGGGGCACCAAGATCAGCCCCAGCATTTT. Translated: CASSLGHQDQPQHF.

This chain connects TRBV5-1 to TRBJ1-6; TRBD1 aligns across 8 bases. In germline, CDR1 is SGHRS, CDR2 YFSETQ. V gave up 4 bases and J gave up 0 bases; unmatched junction bases: 9. The CDR3 is made up of 18 amino acids. Here the CDR3 reads CASSLGQGWDSYNSPLHF. CDR3 sequence (DNA): TGCGCCAGCAGCCTAGGACAGGGATGGGACTCCTATAATTCACCCCTCCACTTT.

This chain uses TRBV18 with TRBJ1-2; D may be TRBD1 (5 bases). Trimming took 1 base from V and 2 from J, leaving 20 bases between them. The germline gives CDR1 KGHSH, CDR2 LQKENI. CDR3 length equals 18 residues. This CDR3 is CASSPLPVNSGGNYGYTF. The CDR3 nucleotides read TGTGCCAGCTCACCACTACCTGTTAATAGCGGGGGGAACTATGGCTACACCTTC.

This rearrangement joins TRBV24-1 to TRBJ1-5; D is ambiguous. CDR1 and CDR2 (germline): KGHDR, SFDVKD. The CDR3 is made up of 12 amino acids. V gave up 3 bases and J gave up 7 bases, with 6 bases separating them. The CDR3 protein is CATSDAGQPQHF. The CDR3 nucleotides are TGTGCCACCAGTGATGCGGGGCAGCCCCAGCATTTT.

This clone was seen a few times. V is TRBV11-1 and J is TRBJ2-5; 8 bases are a match to TRBD2. In germline, CDR1 is SGHAT, CDR2 FQDESV (reference sequence). V gave up 2 bases and J gave up 5 bases; unmatched junction bases: 7. This CDR3 has 15 amino acids. The chain's CDR3 is CASSLSSGGHETQYF. The CDR3 nucleotides are TGTGCCAGCAGCTTATCGAGCGGGGGACACGAGACCCAGTACTTC. Looking up the rest from reference TRBV11-1 and TRBJ2-5 gives the full variable domain: EAEVAQSPRYKITEKSQAVAFWCDPISGHATLYWYRQILGQGPELLVQFQDESVVDDSQLPKDRFSAERLKGVDSTLKIQPAELGDSAMYLCASSLSSGGHETQYFGPGTRLLVL.

This chain connects TRBV27 to TRBJ1-1, with unresolved D. Trimming removed 2 bases from V and 1 base from J, with 8 bases in between. The CDR3 runs to 14 residues. CDR1 and CDR2 (germline): MNHEY, SMNVEV (reference sequence). CDR3 residues: CASSLRDGNTEAFF. Here the CDR3 DNA reads TGTGCCAGCAGTTTACGGGATGGGAACACTGAAGCTTTCTTT.

The gene calls are TRBV10-3 and TRBJ2-5; D gene uncertain. The CDR3 length is 13 residues. Germline CDR1 and CDR2: ENHRY and SYGVKD. Trimming took off 7 bases at V and 4 bases at J, with 13 bases between the two ends. The CDR3 spells CAITSTPGETQYF. The CDR3, as DNA: TGTGCCATCACGTCCACTCCGGGAGAGACCCAGTACTTC.